This T cell receptor (beta chain) was sequenced during a study of shared clonotypes between healthy human individuals. Libraries were prepared by immunoSEQ multiplex PCR; TCRdb keeps only in-frame clonotypes and omits some of them. The table records 2,500,000 or so clones, approximately 90% of them present only once. With respect to this clone: What it recognizes is unknown.

Regarding the study as a whole: Despite large depth, rarefaction showed incomplete sorted-subset sequencing.

The sequenced sample was naive CD4+ T cells from PBMCs. Subset indicated: CD45RA+ positively selected. The receptor comes from a man between 18 and 35 years old in good health. Some clones in this sample may be carry-over from other donors' samples.

CDR3 protein: CASSLAGGGAANYGYTF. DNA of the CDR3: TGTGCCAGCAGCTTAGCTGGAGGGGGCGCAGCTAACTATGGCTACACCTTC. The chain combines TRBV7-9 with TRBJ1-2, with 7 bases lining up with TRBD1. CDR3 length: 17 amino acids. V lost 0 bases to trimming and J lost 0 bases; unmatched junction nucleotides: 7. CDR1 and CDR2 from the germline V gene are SEHNR and FQNEAQ (reference sequence).